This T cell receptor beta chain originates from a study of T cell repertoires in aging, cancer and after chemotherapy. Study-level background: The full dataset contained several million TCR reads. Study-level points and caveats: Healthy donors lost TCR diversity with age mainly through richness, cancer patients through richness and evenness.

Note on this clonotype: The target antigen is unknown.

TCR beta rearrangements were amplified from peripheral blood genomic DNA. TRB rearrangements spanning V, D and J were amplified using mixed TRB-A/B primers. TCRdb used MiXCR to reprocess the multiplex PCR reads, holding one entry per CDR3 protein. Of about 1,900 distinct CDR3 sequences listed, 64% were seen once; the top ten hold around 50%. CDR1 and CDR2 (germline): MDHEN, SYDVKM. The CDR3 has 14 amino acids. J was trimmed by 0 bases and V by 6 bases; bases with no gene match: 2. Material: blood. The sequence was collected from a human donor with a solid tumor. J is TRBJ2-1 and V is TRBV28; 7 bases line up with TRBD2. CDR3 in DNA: TGTGCCAGCAGGCCGGGGGGCTCCTACAATGAGCAGTTCTTC. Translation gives CASRPGGSYNEQFF. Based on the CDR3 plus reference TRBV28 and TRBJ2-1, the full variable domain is DVKVTQSSRYLVKRTGEKVFLECVQDMDHENMFWYRQDPGLGLRLIYFSYDVKMKEKGDIPEGYSVSREKKERFSLILESASTNQTSMYLCASRPGGSYNEQFFGPGTRLTVL.